This passage covers 27 T cell receptor beta chains from one sample sequenced in a study of blood T cell repertoires in COVID-19. The table came from immunoSEQ multiplex PCR; TCRdb's copy has only in-frame clones and leaves some out. Seen here are some 80,000 clones, 78% observed once, and the top ten hold around 34%. Sample: peripheral blood. The receptors here all came from a man between 60 and 75 years old with COVID-19, enrolled during active disease.

The chain combines TRBV7-9 with TRBJ1-1, with D maybe TRBD1 (5 bases). The V gene lost 5 bases and the J gene lost 7 bases, with 23 bases spanning the gap. This CDR3 is 16 amino acids long. CDR1 SEHNR and CDR2 FQNEAQ come from the germline V gene (reference sequence). CDR3 bases: TGTGCCAGCAGCCGGAGCGCGGGACCCACGGCGGGTGAAGCTTTCTTT. This sequence encodes CASSRSAGPTAGEAFF.

V gene TRBV5-6 combines with J gene TRBJ2-1; 11 bases fit TRBD1. Per the germline V gene, CDR1 is SGHDT and CDR2 is YYEEEE. The CDR3 is made up of 16 amino acids. The V gene end was trimmed by 5 bases and the J gene end by 6 bases; junction bases not matched to a gene: 10. The CDR3: CASRYGTGGRFNEQFF. The CDR3 region has the DNA TGTGCCAGCAGATACGGGACAGGGGGGAGGTTCAATGAGCAGTTCTTC.

This sequence joins TRBV5-1 and TRBJ2-7; 9 bases line up with TRBD1. The CDR3 sequence is 15 residues long. The germline CDR1 and CDR2 sequences are SGHRS and YFSETQ. Trimming took 5 bases from V and 5 from J; bases not matched to a gene: 11. The CDR3 nucleotides are TGCGCCAGCAGACCCACGACAGGGGGAGGTAACGAGCAGTACTTC. Its translation is CASRPTTGGGNEQYF.

This clone was recorded only once. The chain is built from TRBV5-5 and TRBJ2-3; tentatively, D is TRBD2 (5 bases). The ends were cut back, 4 bases at V and 4 bases at J, with 19 bases in the middle. There are 16 residues in the CDR3. In germline, CDR1 is SGHKS, CDR2 YYEKEE (reference sequence). The DNA for the CDR3 is TGTGCCAGCAGCCGCGGAGGCGGTGGGTTGGCAGATACGCAGTATTTT. The encoded protein is CASSRGGGGLADTQYF. Supplemented by reference TRBV5-5 and TRBJ2-3, the full variable domain reads DAGVTQSPTHLIKTRGQQVTLRCSPISGHKSVSWYQQVLGQGPQFIFQYYEKEERGRGNFPDRFSARQFPNYSSELNVNALLLGDSALYLCASSRGGGGLADTQYFGPGTRLTVL.

This chain connects TRBV6-5 to TRBJ1-1; possibly TRBD1 for D (6 bases). This CDR3 is 14 amino acids long. Trimming shortened V by 10 bases and J by 0 bases, and 15 bases separated the two germline ends. The germline CDR1 and CDR2 sequences are MNHEY and SVGAGI. The CDR3 spells CATTRTALNTEAFF. CDR3 bases: TGTGCCACGACCCGGACAGCCTTGAACACTGAAGCTTTCTTT.

The chain employs TRBV4-2 and TRBJ2-3; 8 bases align to TRBD2. This CDR3 contains 17 residues. V was pared by 4 bases and J by 3 bases, with 12 bases of the junction left unmatched. CDR1 LGHNA and CDR2 YNFKEQ come from the germline V gene. The CDR3 region has the DNA TGTGCCAGCAGCCCGAGAATAGCGGGGTCGCGGACAGATACGCAGTATTTT. Amino acid sequence: CASSPRIAGSRTDTQYF.

The sample holds one count of this clone. The chain combines TRBV19 with TRBJ1-5; 7 bases are shared with TRBD1. The CDR3 spans 14 residues. With 5 bases clipped from V and 6 bases from J, the junction kept 7 bases outside the gene matches. The germline V gene encodes CDR1 LNHDA and CDR2 SQIVND (reference sequence). CDR3 sequence (DNA): TGTGCCAGTAGTGCCGACAGGGTATCTCAGCCCCAGCATTTT. Amino acids: CASSADRVSQPQHF.

The chain is built from TRBV7-2 and TRBJ2-5; no clear D gene. This CDR3 contains 11 residues. V lost 3 bases and J lost 5, with 4 bases in between. The germline gives CDR1 SGHTA, CDR2 FQGNSA. The CDR3 region is CASSFYETQYF. The CDR3 DNA sequence: TGTGCCAGCAGCTTCTATGAGACCCAGTACTTC.

The rearrangement uses TRBV12-3 or TRBV12-4 and TRBJ2-3; D gene unclear. V lost 7 bases and J lost 0, with 5 bases in between. The CDR3 is 12 residues long. Written as DNA, the CDR3 is TGTGCCAGCAAGAGGAGCACAGATACGCAGTATTTT. As protein: CASKRSTDTQYF.

There are a few counts of this clone. This chain joins TRBV2 and TRBJ1-5; maybe TRBD1 (5 bases). Germline-derived CDR1 and CDR2 are SNHLY and FYNNEI. Trimming took 0 bases from V and 9 from J, leaving 6 bases between them. The CDR3 runs to 12 residues. The CDR3 sequence is CASSEAGGPQHF. The CDR3 DNA reads as TGTGCCAGCAGTGAAGCGGGGGGGCCCCAGCATTTT. The full variable domain, in which reference TRBV2 and TRBJ1-5 provide the parts outside the CDR3, is EPEVTQTPSHQVTQMGQEVILRCVPISNHLYFYWYRQILGQKVEFLVSFYNNEISEKSEIFDDQFSVERPDGSNFTLKIRSTKLEDSAMYFCASSEAGGPQHFGDGTRLSIL.

The chain recombines TRBV29-1 with TRBJ2-5; D call uncertain. V gave up 4 bases and J gave up 0 bases, with 9 bases separating them. This CDR3 comprises 13 residues. Germline-derived CDR1 and CDR2 are SQVTM and ANQGSEA. CDR3 region: CSVAPRNQETQYF. As DNA, the CDR3 is TGCAGCGTTGCCCCCAGAAACCAAGAGACCCAGTACTTC.

This clone was counted a few times. V and J are TRBV7-2 and TRBJ1-1; 8 bases fit TRBD1. Germline assignment: CDR1 SGHTA and CDR2 FQGNSA. V shed 5 bases and J 4 bases; nucleotides not matched to a gene: 9. This CDR3 comprises 15 residues. The CDR3 region is CASSLRTGMGTEAFF. The CDR3 coding sequence is TGTGCCAGCAGCCTACGGACAGGGATGGGCACTGAAGCTTTCTTT.

The gene calls are TRBV5-1 and TRBJ2-1, with D possibly matching TRBD2 (5 bases). This CDR3 has 13 amino acids. Germline CDR1 reads SGHRS; CDR2 reads YFSETQ. The ends were cut back, 4 bases at V and 9 bases at J, with 14 bases in the middle. The CDR3: CASSIPTRREQFF. The CDR3 DNA reads as TGCGCCAGCAGCATCCCTACTAGGCGTGAGCAGTTCTTC. The full variable domain, in which reference TRBV5-1 and TRBJ2-1 provide the parts outside the CDR3, is KAGVTQTPRYLIKTRGQQVTLSCSPISGHRSVSWYQQTPGQGLQFLFEYFSETQRNKGNFPGRFSGRQFSNSRSEMNVSTLELGDSALYLCASSIPTRREQFFGPGTRLTVL.

The J gene is TRBJ2-1, the V gene TRBV7-2; 7 bases match TRBD2. Germline-derived CDR1 and CDR2 are SGHTA and FQGNSA. The CDR3 spans 16 residues. Losses at the gene ends were 4 bases for V and 6 bases for J; bases not matched to a gene: 12. This CDR3 reads CASSSRPSGELNEQFF. The CDR3 DNA reads as TGTGCCAGCAGCTCCCGGCCTAGCGGTGAACTCAATGAGCAGTTCTTC.

The chain joins TRBV19 to TRBJ1-4, with D unclear. The CDR3 is made up of 15 amino acids. CDR1 LNHDA and CDR2 SQIVND come from the germline V gene (reference sequence). V shed 3 bases and J shed 4 bases, with 12 bases lying between them. The DNA for the CDR3 is TGTGCCAGTAGTATTGGGTCGGACTTTAATGAAAAACTGTTTTTT. This encodes CASSIGSDFNEKLFF.

This clone showed up many times. The rearrangement links TRBV29-1 to TRBJ2-7, with D possibly matching TRBD1 (6 bases). Germline V gene data show CDR1 as SQVTM and CDR2 as ANQGSEA. CDR3 length: 12 amino acids. V was shortened by 6 bases and J by 3 bases, with 12 bases between the two germline ends. The CDR3 loop reads CSVQGWDYEQYF. The CDR3 DNA follows: TGCAGCGTACAGGGCTGGGACTACGAGCAGTACTTC.

This sequence joins TRBV7-9 and TRBJ2-5; 7 nucleotides agree with TRBD1. The J segment lost 1 base and the V segment lost 3 bases, leaving 11 bases of the junction unmatched. The CDR3 sequence is 17 residues long. Germline assignment: CDR1 SEHNR and CDR2 FQNEAQ (reference sequence). In DNA, the CDR3 is TGTGCCAGCAGCTTCAATCCTCCGGACAGGCGCCAAGAGACCCAGTACTTC. Protein sequence: CASSFNPPDRRQETQYF.

V usage is TRBV11-1 and J usage is TRBJ2-1; D is undetermined. Germline V CDR1 and CDR2: SGHAT, FQDESV (reference sequence). V lost 1 base to trimming and J lost 5 bases, with 6 bases between them. The CDR3 consists of 13 residues. CDR3 in amino acids: CASSLGFNNEQFF. CDR3 DNA sequence: TGTGCCAGCAGCTTAGGTTTTAACAATGAGCAGTTCTTC.

CDR3 in DNA: TGCGCCAGCACCCAAGGAGGAAGCGGGAGGGGAGATACGCAGTATTTT. Translation gives CASTQGGSGRGDTQYF. The chain joins TRBV5-1 to TRBJ2-3, with 10 bases lining up with TRBD2. The trim removed 6 bases at V and 5 bases at J, leaving 12 bases unmatched. Germline V CDR1 and CDR2: SGHRS, YFSETQ. This CDR3 spans 16 amino acids. The variable domain in full, with the rest retrieved from reference TRBV5-1 and TRBJ2-3, is KAGVTQTPRYLIKTRGQQVTLSCSPISGHRSVSWYQQTPGQGLQFLFEYFSETQRNKGNFPGRFSGRQFSNSRSEMNVSTLELGDSALYLCASTQGGSGRGDTQYFGPGTRLTVL.

This sequence joins TRBV6-5 and TRBJ2-3; 12 bases agree with TRBD2. CDR3 size: 16 residues. The V segment lost 1 base and the J segment 6 bases; nucleotides outside the gene matches: 5. Looked up from germline, CDR1 is MNHEY and CDR2 is SVGAGI. CDR3 in amino acids: CASSYYLAGGLDTQYF. The CDR3 nucleotides read TGTGCCAGCAGTTACTACCTAGCGGGGGGGCTGGATACGCAGTATTTT.

The CDR3: CASSPYNGEQFF. As DNA, the CDR3 is TGTGCCAGCAGTCCCTACAACGGGGAGCAGTTCTTC. The chain recombines TRBV27 with TRBJ2-1; unclear D gene. The CDR3 is 12 amino acids. Trimming left V 5 bases short and J 10 bases short, with 12 bases between. CDR1 and CDR2 (germline): MNHEY, SMNVEV (reference sequence).

In its sample, this clone was seen once. The chain combines TRBV6-5 with TRBJ1-6; TRBD1 agrees at 7 bases. The CDR3 has 14 amino acids. The V segment lost 5 bases and the J segment 4 bases; nucleotides outside the gene matches: 2. CDR1 is MNHEY, CDR2 SVGAGI, per germline. The CDR3 nucleotides read TGTGCCAGCAGTCGACAGGGATATAATTCACCCCTCCACTTT. It encodes CASSRQGYNSPLHF.

The chain couples TRBV19 to TRBJ2-7, with TRBD1 as a possible D gene (6 bases). Germline values: CDR1 LNHDA, CDR2 SQIVND (reference sequence). This CDR3 is built from 14 residues. Between the trimmed V and J ends, which lost 6 bases and 2 bases, there was a span of 14 bases. As DNA, the CDR3 is TGTGCCAGTAGGCCCGGGACACCAACCTACGAGCAGTACTTC. Its protein is CASRPGTPTYEQYF.

CDR3 DNA sequence: TGTGCCAGCAGCCCTTCCGGGACAGGGTATGAAAAACTGTTTTTT. This translates into CASSPSGTGYEKLFF. V is TRBV27 and J is TRBJ1-4, with 9 bases matching TRBD1. The V gene's germline CDR1 is MNHEY and CDR2 SMNVEV (reference sequence). The trim removed 6 bases at V and 6 bases at J, leaving 8 bases unmatched. The length of the CDR3 is 15 residues.

This clone was observed many times. The V and J genes are TRBV7-8 and TRBJ2-1; 13 nucleotides match TRBD2. This CDR3 spans 14 amino acids. The germline V gene has CDR1 SGHVS and CDR2 FQNEAQ. J lost 11 bases, V lost 5 bases, and 6 bases had no gene match. The DNA of the CDR3 is TGTGCCAGCAGCCTGCAAGGGACTAGCGGGAAGCAGTTCTTC. This translates into CASSLQGTSGKQFF.

The chain links TRBV7-6 to TRBJ2-5, with 11 bases matching TRBD2. CDR1 is SGHVS, CDR2 FNYEAQ, per germline. The CDR3 spans 17 residues. V was clipped by 1 base and J by 4 bases; unmatched bases: 8. The CDR3 bases are TGTGCCAGCAGCTTAGGAGCGGCTAGCGGGGGGCCAGAGACCCAGTACTTC. This encodes CASSLGAASGGPETQYF.

The chain is built from TRBV2 and TRBJ2-7; 7 bases align to TRBD1. Per germline, CDR1 SNHLY and CDR2 FYNNEI. V lost 7 bases to trimming and J lost 5 bases; unmatched junction nucleotides: 8. The CDR3 extends over 13 amino acids. CDR3 loop: CASKEGAQNEQYF. The CDR3 DNA follows: TGTGCCAGCAAAGAGGGGGCCCAGAACGAGCAGTACTTC.